Below are 3 T cell receptor beta chains sequenced from a single sample in a study of blood T cells in healthy people across ages (dated by TCRdb to the mid-2010s). Library construction relied on 5' RACE. The instrument was an Illumina HiSeq 2500. A second PCR of roughly 7 to 11 cycles was run with a J-beta primer mix and a sample-barcoded 5' primer. The raw public data were reprocessed by TCRdb itself: fastp quality trimming at Q25, MiXCR clonotype calling, in-frame beta chains only. Under each unique CDR3 protein, matching rows form one entry showing the most common genes and DNA. This sample comprises under 1,000,000 distinct CDR3 sequences, about half of them detected only once. The top ten clonotypes cover around 18% of the sample. What was sequenced was blood. The source of these receptors is a man older than 75 in good health.

The sample holds a few counts of this clonotype. The genes are TRBV6-5 and TRBJ2-5, with 8 bases identical to TRBD2. The DNA end favors TRBJ2-7, so the J call may be wrong. There are 14 residues in the CDR3. CDR1 and CDR2 (germline): MNHEY, SVGAGI. In DNA, the CDR3 is TGTGCCAGCAGTACCCAGCGGGAGCGCCACGAGCAGTACTTC. Translating it yields CASSTQRERHEQYF.

V gene TRBV29-1 combines with J gene TRBJ2-1; tentative D call: TRBD1 (5 bases). The ends were cut back, 3 bases at V and 9 bases at J, with 21 bases in the middle. The germline gives CDR1 SQVTM, CDR2 ANQGSEA. This CDR3 contains 15 residues. The CDR3 region is CSVDVPGTSQGEQFF. As DNA, the CDR3 is TGCAGCGTTGATGTGCCAGGTACTTCCCAGGGTGAGCAGTTCTTC.

The rearrangement uses TRBV11-2 and TRBJ1-4; 8 nucleotides line up with TRBD1. CDR1 is SGHAT and CDR2 is FQNNGV in the germline V gene. The CDR3 is 15 residues long. Losses at the gene ends were 8 bases for V and 4 bases for J; bases not matched to a gene: 9. CDR3 in amino acids: CASRRQGAVNEKLFF. The DNA of the CDR3 is TGTGCCAGCCGGCGCCAGGGGGCGGTTAATGAAAAACTGTTTTTT. Variable domain in full (rest from reference TRBV11-2 and TRBJ1-4): EAGVAQSPRYKIIEKRQSVAFWCNPISGHATLYWYQQILGQGPKLLIQFQNNGVVDDSQLPKDRFSAERLKGVDSTLKIQPAKLEDSAVYLCASRRQGAVNEKLFFGSGTQLSVL.